Presented here are 3 T cell receptor beta chains from one specimen sequenced in a study of blood T cells in healthy people across ages. Combining a sample-barcoded 5' primer with a J-beta primer mix, a second PCR ran for 7 to 11 cycles. From the 5' RACE reads, TCRdb called clonotypes with MiXCR, one entry per CDR3 protein. The sample lists fewer than 900,000 distinct CDR3 sequences, 36% occurring once. The sequencing input was blood. These receptors came from a man between 18 and 35 years old in good health.

This clonotype was recorded a few times. The CDR3 here is CATSRSTGVNQPQHF. The DNA for the CDR3 is TGTGCCACCAGCAGAAGTACAGGGGTCAATCAGCCCCAGCATTTT. The V and J genes are TRBV15 and TRBJ1-5, with 7 bases lining up with TRBD1. The length of the CDR3 is 15 residues. Germline CDR1 and CDR2: LNHNV and YYDKDF (reference sequence). The V segment lost 2 bases and the J segment 3 bases; nucleotides outside the gene matches: 4.

The chain is built from TRBV13 and TRBJ2-5, with D possibly matching TRBD1 (5 bases). Trimming cost V 5 bases and J 5 bases, with 18 bases left between them. The germline gives CDR1 PRHDT, CDR2 FYEKMQ (reference sequence). This CDR3 spans 15 amino acids. The CDR3 DNA reads TGTGCCAGCAGCCCTTCCGAAGGGGCCGGGGAGACCCAGTACTTC. The encoded protein is CASSPSEGAGETQYF.

This sequence joins TRBV18 and TRBJ2-5, with D perhaps matching TRBD2 (5 bases). CDR3 size: 15 residues. V gave up 6 bases and J gave up 4 bases, with 18 bases separating them. Germline assignment: CDR1 KGHSH and CDR2 LQKENI. CDR3 coding DNA: TGTGCCAGCTCTCCAAGAGGGAACAGAGCAGAGACCCAGTACTTC. Protein: CASSPRGNRAETQYF.